The present entry profiles one TCR beta chain with its context. Germline V gene data show CDR1 as MNHEY and CDR2 as SMNVEV (reference sequence). J gave up 4 bases and V 6 bases, and 17 bases lay outside the gene matches. The CDR3 covers 19 residues. As handled by the study authors: Using reference gene primer amplification, nucleated cell counts were estimated. Libraries were prepared by immunoSEQ multiplex PCR; TCRdb keeps only in-frame clonotypes and omits some of them. Clone size and the V and J calls come from that table; the DNA yielded D and trimming. The sample has 100,000 to 150,000 clones; roughly 92% are singletons. The entry originates in a study of blood T cell repertoires in COVID-19. At the level of the study: Italy, Spain and the United States were the sources of the convalescent and acute COVID-19 samples. PBMCs, B-cell-depleted T cells, or T cells provided the cDNA or gDNA that made up the material.

Patients in Seattle were enrolled during active infection, then followed longitudinally. Material: peripheral blood. The chain employs TRBV27 and TRBJ2-5; 13 positions match TRBD2. This TCR derives from a man in his forties or fifties with COVID-19, enrolled during active disease. CDR3 sequence (DNA): TGTGCCAGCAGATCCTTGGGAGGACTAGCGGGAGAAGCGGCAGAGACCCAGTACTTC. This encodes CASRSLGGLAGEAAETQYF.